Presented here are 3 T cell receptor beta chains from one specimen sequenced in a study of blood T cells in healthy people across ages. Alongside a J-beta primer mix, a sample-barcoded 5' primer served in a second PCR lasting about 7 to 11 cycles. TCRdb re-called the 5' RACE reads with MiXCR, one entry per CDR3 protein. Of 800,000 or so distinct CDR3 sequences listed, about half are singletons. Sequences were obtained from blood. Every receptor here comes from a man older than 75 in good health.

The V and J genes are TRBV7-2 and TRBJ2-7, with TRBD2 as a possible D gene (5 bases). This CDR3 has 16 amino acids. The ends were cut back, 3 bases at V and 0 bases at J, with 15 bases in the middle. Germline CDR1 and CDR2: SGHTA and FQGNSA. Here the CDR3 reads CASSLSGGLSSYEQYF. In DNA, the CDR3 is TGTGCCAGCAGCTTGTCTGGAGGACTGAGCTCCTACGAGCAGTACTTC. The entire variable domain, with the rest obtained from reference TRBV7-2 and TRBJ2-7, is as follows: GAGVSQSPSNKVTEKGKDVELRCDPISGHTALYWYRQSLGQGLEFLIYFQGNSAPDKSGLPSDRFSAERTGGSVSTLTIQRTQQEDSAVYLCASSLSGGLSSYEQYFGPGTRLTVT.

V gene TRBV7-2 combines with J gene TRBJ2-5; D gene unclear. CDR3 length: 15 residues. Germline CDR1 SGHTA, CDR2 FQGNSA. V shed 5 bases and J shed 11 bases, with 24 bases lying between them. Written as DNA, the CDR3 is TGTGCCAGCAGCCATCGGATGGAGCCTTTATGTGGGCAGTACTTC. Encoded protein: CASSHRMEPLCGQYF.

This clonotype was recorded many times. The CDR3: CASSVVIFSEQFF. The CDR3 DNA is TGTGCCAGCAGCGTAGTGATTTTTAGTGAGCAGTTCTTC. The chain carries TRBV9 and TRBJ2-1; no clear D gene. The CDR3 is 13 amino acids. CDR1 SGDLS and CDR2 YYNGEE come from the germline V gene. Trimming removed 0 bases from V and 9 bases from J, with 10 bases in between.